The TCR beta chain described here comes from a study of neurological immune-mediated disorders. This clonotype has a count of ten or more. The time point denotes: longitudinal time-point 1 (baseline). The starting material, 2 million PBMCs stored at -80 C, gave rise to the unsorted libraries. V trimming: 3 bases; J trimming: 4 bases; junction bases outside the gene matches: 2. The germline gives CDR1 DFQATT, CDR2 SNEGSKA (reference sequence). CDR3 length equals 13 residues. One entry per CDR3 protein results from TCRdb running MiXCR on the 5' RACE reads. The sample lists some 54,000 distinct CDR3 sequences, about 10% seen once, with about 6.6% in the top ten.

The chain has TRBV20-1 and TRBJ1-2; 10 bases are shared with TRBD1. The sequencing sample was made of PBMCs. The clonotype originates from a male donor with HTLV-1-associated myelopathy (HAM/TSP). The CDR3 loop is CSARDRGSYGYTF. The CDR3, as DNA: TGCAGTGCTAGGGACAGGGGGAGCTATGGCTACACCTTC.